This entry features one T cell receptor beta chain sequence. Its antigen is still unknown. Germline lookup yields CDR1 LNHDA and CDR2 SQIVND (reference sequence). V lost 6 bases and J lost 8, with 8 bases in between. This CDR3 comprises 11 residues. This table comes from immunoSEQ multiplex PCR, and its TCRdb copy is limited to in-frame clones, with some not included. Among 78,000 or so clones, over 90% were seen once, and the ten largest hold about 3.5%. The record originates from a study of cytomegalovirus exposure and HLA in healthy donors. Study results and limitations: Among the CMV-associated chains, three were confirmed in vitro as specific for CMV antigens. Cytomegalovirus status, reportedly, was diagnosed with high specificity and sensitivity by the classifier.

Sequencing was performed on PBMCs. The V and J genes are TRBV19 and TRBJ2-4, with D possibly TRBD1 on 6 matching bases. The clonotype comes from a woman younger than 30 in good health and CMV-seropositive. The CDR3: CASRSGDIQYF. The CDR3 region has the DNA TGTGCCAGTAGATCAGGGGACATTCAGTACTTC.